The 27 T cell receptor beta chains below were found in one sample sequenced in a study of T cells after yellow fever vaccination. MiXCR, applied by TCRdb to the 5' RACE reads, yields one record per CDR3 protein. The top ten clones hold around 17% of a sample with 300,000 to 400,000 distinct CDR3 sequences, 8.1% of them seen once. This sample comprised PBMCs, obtained roughly 47 days after the first yellow fever vaccination. These receptor sequences come from a man between 18 and 35 years old who received the YFV17D yellow fever vaccine.

The chain has TRBV4-3 and TRBJ2-7, with D possibly being TRBD1 (6 bases). This CDR3 comprises 13 residues. Trimming removed 3 bases at V and 4 bases at J, with 10 bases between. Germline loops: CDR1 LGHNA, CDR2 YSLEER. The CDR3 spells CASSQVQGYEQYF. CDR3 nucleotide sequence: TGCGCCAGCAGCCAGGTACAGGGATACGAGCAGTACTTC.

This clonotype was recorded many times. The chain has TRBV5-1 and TRBJ2-2; a weak D match, TRBD1 (6 bases). The CDR3 is 13 residues long. Trimming shortened V by 4 bases and J by 8 bases, and 12 bases separated the two germline ends. CDR1 and CDR2 (germline): SGHRS, YFSETQ. For the CDR3, the DNA is TGCGCCAGCAGCCCAGGACAGTGGGGGGAGCTGTTTTTT. It specifies CASSPGQWGELFF.

This sequence joins TRBV6-2 or TRBV6-3 and TRBJ1-5; D is ambiguous. This CDR3 spans 16 amino acids. Between the trimmed V and J ends, which lost 5 bases and 3 bases, there was a span of 17 bases. CDR1 MNHEY and CDR2 SVGEGT come from the germline V gene. The CDR3: CASSHTLRGNNQPQHF. The CDR3 DNA sequence: TGTGCCAGCAGTCACACTCTTAGAGGGAACAATCAGCCCCAGCATTTT.

The chain recombines TRBV18 with TRBJ1-2; 7 positions match TRBD1. Germline V lookup: CDR1 KGHSH, CDR2 LQKENI. J was trimmed by 3 bases and V by 2 bases; bases with no gene match: 6. The CDR3 is 15 amino acids. The CDR3 bases are TGTGCCAGCTCACCAGGGGAGGGGGCTGACTATGGCTACACCTTC. Amino acid sequence: CASSPGEGADYGYTF.

This clonotype was picked up a small number of times. The V call is TRBV4-1, the J call TRBJ2-3; no definite D call. Trimming left V 1 base short and J 4 bases short, with 9 bases between. Germline CDR1 MGHRA, CDR2 YSYEKL. This CDR3 comprises 14 residues. The CDR3 here is CASSQGPLADTQYF. CDR3 bases: TGCGCCAGCAGCCAAGGTCCTTTAGCAGATACGCAGTATTTT.

The chain is built from TRBV30 and TRBJ2-3, with 14 bases matching TRBD2. Germline CDR1 and CDR2: GTSNPN and SVGIG (reference sequence). J gave up 8 bases and V 3 bases, and 7 bases lay outside the gene matches. The CDR3 is made up of 15 amino acids. For the CDR3, the DNA is TGTGCCTGGAGCGAGGGACTAGCGGGGGTGGGTACGCAGTATTTT. It codes for CAWSEGLAGVGTQYF.

The chain joins TRBV7-2 to TRBJ2-1; the D call may be TRBD1 or TRBD2 (6 bases each). The CDR3 has 15 residues. Per the germline V gene, CDR1 is SGHTA and CDR2 is FQGNSA. V was pared by 8 bases and J by 2 bases, with 16 bases between. DNA for the CDR3: TGTGCCAGCGCCATCGGGGGCCCTACCTACAATGAGCAGTTCTTC. This sequence encodes CASAIGGPTYNEQFF.

This clonotype was seen more than once but under ten times. This sequence joins TRBV20-1 and TRBJ2-4; 9 nucleotides agree with TRBD2. V trimming: 7 bases; J trimming: 3 bases; junction bases outside the gene matches: 7. The germline V gene has CDR1 DFQATT and CDR2 SNEGSKA (reference sequence). The CDR3 loop spans 14 amino acids. CDR3 loop: CSVPRGGGKNIQYF. Written as DNA, the CDR3 is TGCAGTGTCCCCCGCGGGGGGGGCAAAAACATTCAGTACTTC.

The rearrangement uses TRBV3-1 and TRBJ2-1, with TRBD1 matching over 8 bases. The germline V gene encodes CDR1 LGHDT and CDR2 YNNKEL (reference sequence). Trimming cost V 4 bases and J 13 bases; bases outside gene matches: 6. The CDR3 runs to 12 residues. This CDR3 reads CASSRDRLEQFF. The CDR3 DNA is TGTGCCAGCAGCCGGGACAGGCTGGAACAGTTCTTC.

In its sample, this clonotype was seen a few times. This chain joins TRBV20-1 and TRBJ2-1; perhaps TRBD1 as D (6 bases). Trimming cost V 4 bases and J 0 bases, with 10 bases left between them. Germline CDR1 DFQATT, CDR2 SNEGSKA (reference sequence). The CDR3 runs 14 residues. This CDR3 is CSANDRSSYNEQFF. In DNA, the CDR3 is TGCAGTGCTAACGACAGGAGCTCCTACAATGAGCAGTTCTTC.

This clonotype was recorded a few times. This rearrangement joins TRBV10-3 to TRBJ1-2; 9 nucleotides line up with TRBD1. Germline CDR1 is ENHRY and CDR2 is SYGVKD. This CDR3 is built from 16 residues. The V segment lost 4 bases and the J segment 2 bases; nucleotides outside the gene matches: 8. CDR3 protein: CAISGINRGRNYGYTF. CDR3 DNA: TGTGCCATCAGTGGGATAAACAGGGGGCGCAACTATGGCTACACCTTC.

In its sample, this clonotype was seen a few times. The chain is built from TRBV12-3 or TRBV12-4 and TRBJ1-2; D not resolved. V was trimmed by 6 bases and J by 8 bases, leaving 13 bases between them. The CDR3 length is 12 residues. The CDR3 bases are TGTGCCAGCAGCTTTCCCCTGAGGGGCTACACCTTC. This sequence encodes CASSFPLRGYTF.

The rearrangement uses TRBV10-3 and TRBJ1-5, with 8 positions matching TRBD1. V lost 10 bases, J lost 2 bases, and 4 bases stayed unmatched. Germline loops: CDR1 ENHRY, CDR2 SYGVKD. The CDR3 is made up of 13 amino acids. Here the CDR3 DNA reads TGTGCCACCCAGGGGGCCGGCAATCAGCCCCAGCATTTT. Protein sequence: CATQGAGNQPQHF.

The gene calls are TRBV12-3 or TRBV12-4 and TRBJ2-1; 7 bases fit TRBD2. The CDR3 loop spans 11 amino acids. V shed 6 bases and J 10 bases; nucleotides not matched to a gene: 3. The CDR3 is CASSAAGEQFF. The CDR3 DNA follows: TGTGCCAGCAGCGCAGCGGGGGAGCAGTTCTTC.

The rearrangement uses TRBV15 and TRBJ2-7; D is ambiguous. Looked up from germline, CDR1 is LNHNV and CDR2 is YYDKDF (reference sequence). V was cut by 0 bases and J by 4 bases, with 7 bases left in between. The CDR3 contains 13 residues. Here the CDR3 reads CATSRDKGYEQYV. CDR3 coding DNA: TGTGCCACCAGCAGAGATAAGGGTTACGAGCAGTACGTC.

Only a few counts were recorded for this clonotype. This chain uses TRBV5-1 with TRBJ2-1, with TRBD2 identical over 11 bases. This CDR3 is built from 15 residues. Germline CDR1 is SGHRS and CDR2 is YFSETQ. With 0 bases clipped from V and 7 bases from J, the junction kept 3 bases outside the gene matches. CDR3 residues: CASSLEVAGGNEQFF. The DNA of the CDR3 is TGCGCCAGCAGCTTGGAGGTAGCGGGGGGGAATGAGCAGTTCTTC. The complete variable domain, with remaining parts taken from reference TRBV5-1 and TRBJ2-1, reads KAGVTQTPRYLIKTRGQQVTLSCSPISGHRSVSWYQQTPGQGLQFLFEYFSETQRNKGNFPGRFSGRQFSNSRSEMNVSTLELGDSALYLCASSLEVAGGNEQFFGPGTRLTVL.

This chain links TRBV28 with TRBJ2-5, with 7 bases fitting TRBD1. Per germline, CDR1 MDHEN and CDR2 SYDVKM. After removal of 4 bases from V and 0 bases from J, the junction contained 11 bases not matched to a gene. The CDR3 extends over 17 amino acids. CDR3 residues: CASSSPMDDRDQETQYF. Here the CDR3 DNA reads TGTGCCAGCAGTTCGCCTATGGATGACAGGGACCAAGAGACCCAGTACTTC.

This clonotype was observed a few times. The chain is built from TRBV12-3 or TRBV12-4 and TRBJ2-3; no reliable D call. There are 14 residues in the CDR3. V lost 4 bases and J 4 bases, leaving 12 bases between the germline ends. The CDR3 coding sequence is TGTGCCAGCAGTTCCCCATGGGGATCAGATACGCAGTATTTT. It codes for CASSSPWGSDTQYF.

The V call is TRBV5-5, the J call TRBJ1-1; weak D call: TRBD1 (5 bases). Looked up from germline, CDR1 is SGHKS and CDR2 is YYEKEE (reference sequence). The germline V and J ends were trimmed by 2 bases and 6 bases, with 20 bases remaining between them. This CDR3 comprises 16 residues. As DNA, the CDR3 is TGTGCCAGCAGCTTAAGTACCGGGACCCTAACAGCTGAAGCTTTCTTT. Protein product: CASSLSTGTLTAEAFF.

This clonotype was counted a few times. V gene TRBV4-3 combines with J gene TRBJ2-2; 7 bases match TRBD1. After removal of 0 bases from V and 4 bases from J, the junction contained 14 bases not matched to a gene. Germline V CDR1 and CDR2: LGHNA, YSLEER. The CDR3 covers 19 residues. The CDR3 reads CASSQDWMGGAGGTGELFF. The CDR3 DNA is TGCGCCAGCAGCCAAGATTGGATGGGTGGGGCAGGGGGCACCGGGGAGCTGTTTTTT.

The rearrangement joins TRBV5-1 to TRBJ2-6; TRBD2 agrees at 7 bases. Unmatched junction bases numbered 11, after V lost 4 bases and J lost 4 bases. The CDR3 spans 17 residues. From germline, CDR1 is SGHRS and CDR2 YFSETQ. The CDR3 reads CASSPGEGPGGANVLTF. In DNA, the CDR3 is TGCGCCAGCAGCCCCGGGGAGGGGCCAGGGGGGGCCAACGTCCTGACTTTC.

This clonotype has at least ten counts. The chain has TRBV5-5 and TRBJ1-1, with a weak D call TRBD1 (6 bases). Trimming stripped 4 bases from V and 1 base from J, with 14 bases between. CDR3 length: 15 amino acids. Germline CDR1 reads SGHKS; CDR2 reads YYEKEE (reference sequence). CDR3 protein: CASSASGDANTEAFF. The CDR3 bases are TGTGCCAGCAGCGCCTCAGGGGACGCGAACACTGAAGCTTTCTTT. The variable domain in full, completed from reference TRBV5-5 and TRBJ1-1, reads DAGVTQSPTHLIKTRGQQVTLRCSPISGHKSVSWYQQVLGQGPQFIFQYYEKEERGRGNFPDRFSARQFPNYSSELNVNALLLGDSALYLCASSASGDANTEAFFGQGTRLTVV.

This clonotype has more than one count but fewer than ten. V gene TRBV20-1 combines with J gene TRBJ2-5; a weak D match, TRBD1 (5 bases). V was shortened by 3 bases and J by 4 bases, with 15 bases between the two germline ends. The CDR3 contains 14 residues. The germline gives CDR1 DFQATT, CDR2 SNEGSKA (reference sequence). CDR3 DNA sequence: TGCAGTGCTAGGTGGGGCTCCCTAGGAGAGACCCAGTACTTC. Protein sequence: CSARWGSLGETQYF.

The chain recombines TRBV7-8 with TRBJ2-2; TRBD2 aligns across 7 bases. The CDR3 sequence is 16 residues long. V shed 6 bases and J 5 bases; nucleotides not matched to a gene: 12. The germline V gene encodes CDR1 SGHVS and CDR2 FQNEAQ. In DNA, the CDR3 is TGTGCCAGCAGAACACTAGCGCCCGCGGGGACCGGGGAGCTGTTTTTT. The encoded protein is CASRTLAPAGTGELFF.

The J gene is TRBJ2-1, the V gene TRBV7-2, with D tentatively TRBD2 (6 bases). Deletions cut 1 base from V and 5 bases from J, with 18 bases between. Germline assignment: CDR1 SGHTA and CDR2 FQGNSA. The CDR3 sequence is 17 residues long. CDR3: CASSLVGWGSSDNEQFF. CDR3 bases: TGTGCCAGCAGCTTAGTTGGTTGGGGTTCTAGCGACAATGAGCAGTTCTTC. The variable domain in full, completed from reference TRBV7-2 and TRBJ2-1, reads GAGVSQSPSNKVTEKGKDVELRCDPISGHTALYWYRQSLGQGLEFLIYFQGNSAPDKSGLPSDRFSAERTGGSVSTLTIQRTQQEDSAVYLCASSLVGWGSSDNEQFFGPGTRLTVL.

This sequence joins TRBV7-6 and TRBJ2-6; 8 bases line up with TRBD2. CDR3 length: 19 residues. V lost 2 bases to trimming and J lost 12 bases; unmatched junction nucleotides: 21. Germline values: CDR1 SGHVS, CDR2 FNYEAQ. Here the CDR3 DNA reads TGTGCCAGCAGCTTAACGGCGTTCGGGAGGGAAGGCCAAACTCTCGTCCTGACTTTC. Amino acid sequence: CASSLTAFGREGQTLVLTF.

This chain joins TRBV12-3 or TRBV12-4 and TRBJ1-2; possibly TRBD1 for D (6 bases). This CDR3 is 14 amino acids long. V lost 5 bases, J lost 4 bases, and 14 bases lay in between. Here the CDR3 reads CASSPQGLFYGYTF. The CDR3 coding sequence is TGTGCCAGCAGTCCACAGGGCCTTTTCTATGGCTACACCTTC.